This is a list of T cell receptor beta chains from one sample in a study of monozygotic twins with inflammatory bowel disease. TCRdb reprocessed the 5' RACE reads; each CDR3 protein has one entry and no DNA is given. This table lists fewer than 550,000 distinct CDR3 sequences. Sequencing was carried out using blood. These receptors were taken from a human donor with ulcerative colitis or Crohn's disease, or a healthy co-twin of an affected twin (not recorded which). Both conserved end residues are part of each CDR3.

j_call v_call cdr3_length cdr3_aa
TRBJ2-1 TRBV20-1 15 CSAKSPGAARDEQFF
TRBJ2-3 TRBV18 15 CASSPDRVKTDTQYF
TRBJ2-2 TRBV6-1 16 CASNRGQGMNTGELFF
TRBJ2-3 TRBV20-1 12 CSASTGTDTQYF
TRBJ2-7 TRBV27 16 CASSLAPGLGVWEQYF
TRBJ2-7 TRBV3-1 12 CASSQKDYEQYF
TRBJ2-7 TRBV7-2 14 CASSPSIGAYEQYF
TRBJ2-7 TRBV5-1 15 CASSGGSGGPYEQYF
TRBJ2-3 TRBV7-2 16 CASSLRLAGDTDTQYF
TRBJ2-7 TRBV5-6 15 CASRSPGQGADEQYF
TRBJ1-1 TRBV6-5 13 CASTPEGRSEAFF
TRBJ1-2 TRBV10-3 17 CAISERPEGASKYGYTF
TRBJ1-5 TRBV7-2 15 CASSMTGSSNQPQHF
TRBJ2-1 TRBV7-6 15 CASSLNTEFINEQFF
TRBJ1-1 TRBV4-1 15 CASSLLDRTNTEAFF
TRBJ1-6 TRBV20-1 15 CSARGGDFETSPLHF
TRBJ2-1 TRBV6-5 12 CASSSIDNEQFF
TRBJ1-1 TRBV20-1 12 CSASGSRTEAFF
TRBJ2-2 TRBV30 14 CAWRLAGGTGELFF
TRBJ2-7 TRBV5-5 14 CASSFRDRAPEQYF
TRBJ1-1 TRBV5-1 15 CASSPNTGGYTEAFF
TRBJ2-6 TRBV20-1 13 CSAGRTGVNVLTF
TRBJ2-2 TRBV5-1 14 CASSDGTYTGELFF
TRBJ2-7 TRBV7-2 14 CASSLATGNYEQYF
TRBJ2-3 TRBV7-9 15 CASSSGTGVADTQYF
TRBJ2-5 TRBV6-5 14 CASSWQPYQETQYF
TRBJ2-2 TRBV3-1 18 CASSQSRFPAGNTGELFF
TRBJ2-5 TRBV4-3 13 CASSQDFDETQYF